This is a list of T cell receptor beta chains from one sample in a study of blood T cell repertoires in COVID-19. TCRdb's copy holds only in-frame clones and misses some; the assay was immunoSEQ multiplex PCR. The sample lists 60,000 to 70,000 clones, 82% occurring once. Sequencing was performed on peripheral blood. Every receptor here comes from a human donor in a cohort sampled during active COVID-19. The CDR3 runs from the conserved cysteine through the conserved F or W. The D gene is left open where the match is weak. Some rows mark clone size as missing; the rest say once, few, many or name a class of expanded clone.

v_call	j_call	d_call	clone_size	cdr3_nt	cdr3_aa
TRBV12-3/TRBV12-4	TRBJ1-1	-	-	TGTGCCAGCAGTTTGAGGAGGACTGAAGCTTTCTTT	CASSLRRTEAFF
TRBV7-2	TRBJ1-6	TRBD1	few	TGTGCCAGCAGCCCCCCGGGACAGCAGAATTCACCCCTCCACTTT	CASSPPGQQNSPLHF
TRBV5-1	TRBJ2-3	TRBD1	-	TGCGCCAGCAGCCCCACGGGACAGGGGGCGACAGATACGCAGTATTTT	CASSPTGQGATDTQYF
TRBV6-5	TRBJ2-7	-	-	TGTGCCAGCACACTCAACTACGAGCAGTACTTC	CASTLNYEQYF
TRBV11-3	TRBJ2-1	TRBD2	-	TGTGCCAGCAGTACTAGCGGGGGGGCCTACAATGAGCAGTTCTTC	CASSTSGGAYNEQFF
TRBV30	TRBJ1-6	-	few	TGTGCCTGGAGTAACAGCCGAAATTCACCCCTCCACTTT	CAWSNSRNSPLHF
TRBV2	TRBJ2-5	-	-	TGTGCCAGCACACTTTCCACAGAGACCCAGTACTTC	CASTLSTETQYF
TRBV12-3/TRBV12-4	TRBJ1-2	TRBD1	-	TGTGCCAGCAGTACAGGACAGGGTTGGGGCTACACCTTC	CASSTGQGWGYTF
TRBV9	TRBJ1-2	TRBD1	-	TGTGCCAGCAGCCAAGGACAGGATGATGGCTACACCTTC	CASSQGQDDGYTF
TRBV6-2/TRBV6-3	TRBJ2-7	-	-	TGTGCCAGCAGCCCAAACGGAGAATTCGGGCAGTACTTC	CASSPNGEFGQYF
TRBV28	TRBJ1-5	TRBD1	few	TGTGCCAGCAGTTTACAATACGGGACAGGAATCCTCCAAAGACGGAATCAGCCCCAGCATTTT	CASSLQYGTGILQRRNQPQHF
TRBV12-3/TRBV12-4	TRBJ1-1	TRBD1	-	TGTGCCAGCACCCGACGACAGGGTCAAGCTTTCTTT	CASTRRQGQAFF
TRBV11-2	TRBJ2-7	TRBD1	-	TGTGCCAGCAGGGGACAGTTAGACTCCTACGAGCAGTACTTC	CASRGQLDSYEQYF
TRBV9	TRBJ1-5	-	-	TGTGCCAGCAGCGTAGGTGAGTTAAGCAATCAGCCCCAGCATTTT	CASSVGELSNQPQHF
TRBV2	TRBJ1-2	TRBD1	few	TGTGCCAGCAGTGAATGGGAAAGGGGACAGGGTAATGCCGGCTACACCTTC	CASSEWERGQGNAGYTF
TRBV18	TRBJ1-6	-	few	TGTGCCAGCTCACCGCGGTGGGATTCACCCCTCCACTTT	CASSPRWDSPLHF
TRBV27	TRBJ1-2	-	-	TGTGCCAGCAGTTTGAGGGAAAACTATGGCTACACCTTC	CASSLRENYGYTF
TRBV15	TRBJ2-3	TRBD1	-	TGTGCCACCAGTCCCTCCCCCGGGACAGTTCGCACAGATACGCAGTATTTT	CATSPSPGTVRTDTQYF
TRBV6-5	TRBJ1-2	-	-	TGTGCCAGCAGTTACTCGGGTTTTTGGCAGGGTGGGGGCTACACCTTC	CASSYSGFWQGGGYTF
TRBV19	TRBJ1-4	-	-	TGTGCCAGTAGTACAATACTCAGTGGAGCTAATGAAAAACTGTTTTTT	CASSTILSGANEKLFF
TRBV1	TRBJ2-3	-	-	TGCACCAGCAGCCAGGGCAGGCTAGCGGGGGGGCATTCAATAACAGATACGCAGTATTTT	CTSSQGRLAGGHSITDTQYF
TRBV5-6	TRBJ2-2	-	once	TGTGCCAGCAGCTTGGATTTTAGCACCGGGGAGCTGTTTTTT	CASSLDFSTGELFF
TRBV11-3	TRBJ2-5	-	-	TGTGCCAGCAGTGGCAGGGGAGCGTTAGAGACCCAGTACTTC	CASSGRGALETQYF
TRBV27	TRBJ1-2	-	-	TGTGCCAGCAGTTTAGGACACCCCCCTAACTATGGCTACACCTTC	CASSLGHPPNYGYTF
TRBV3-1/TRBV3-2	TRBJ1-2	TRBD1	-	TGTGCCAGCAGCCCCTGGACAGGGCAGGATGGCTACACCTTC	CASSPWTGQDGYTF
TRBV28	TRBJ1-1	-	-	TGTGCCAGCAGTTTAAACGTGCCGACAGAAGCTTTCTTT	CASSLNVPTEAFF
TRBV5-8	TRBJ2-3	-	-	TGTGCCAGCAGCTTGGAGGTCGGGATTAGCACAGATACGCAGTATTTT	CASSLEVGISTDTQYF
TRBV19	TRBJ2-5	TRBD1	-	TGTGCCAGTAGTGGAAGGACAGGGGGCGGTGAGACCCAGTACTTC	CASSGRTGGGETQYF
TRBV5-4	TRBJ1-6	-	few	TGTGCCAGCAGCAGGCGGGAGGTAAATTCACCCCTCCACTTT	CASSRREVNSPLHF
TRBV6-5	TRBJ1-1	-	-	TGTGCCAGCAACTTACAGGGATCCACTGAAGCTTTCTTT	CASNLQGSTEAFF
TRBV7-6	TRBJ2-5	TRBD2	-	TGTGCCAGCAGCATTAGCGGGGGGGCCCAAGAGACCCAGTACTTC	CASSISGGAQETQYF
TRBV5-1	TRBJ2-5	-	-	TGCGCCAGCAGCCCCGGAGTAGGAGGGGGCGCGGAGACCCAGTACTTC	CASSPGVGGGAETQYF
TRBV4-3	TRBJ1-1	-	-	TGCGCCAGCAGCCCCGGAAGTCCCAGGGGTTTACGGATGAACACTGAAGCTTTCTTT	CASSPGSPRGLRMNTEAFF